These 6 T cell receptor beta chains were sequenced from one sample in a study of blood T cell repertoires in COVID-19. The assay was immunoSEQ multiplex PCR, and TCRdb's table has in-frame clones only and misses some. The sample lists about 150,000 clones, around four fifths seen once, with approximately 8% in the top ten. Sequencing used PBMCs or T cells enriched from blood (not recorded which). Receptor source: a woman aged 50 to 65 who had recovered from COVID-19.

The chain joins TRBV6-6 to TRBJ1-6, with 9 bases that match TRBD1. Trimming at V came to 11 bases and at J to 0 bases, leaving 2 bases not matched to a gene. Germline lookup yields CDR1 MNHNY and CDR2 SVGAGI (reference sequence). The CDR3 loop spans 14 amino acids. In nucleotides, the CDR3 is TGTGCCGGGACAGGGAGCTCCTATAATTCACCCCTCCACTTT. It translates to CAGTGSSYNSPLHF.

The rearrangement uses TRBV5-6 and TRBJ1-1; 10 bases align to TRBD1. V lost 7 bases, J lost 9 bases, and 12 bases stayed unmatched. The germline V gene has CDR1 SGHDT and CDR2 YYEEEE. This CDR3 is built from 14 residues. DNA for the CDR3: TGTGCCAGCGGCATTTTTCCGGGACAGGGGAAAGCTTTCTTT. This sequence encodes CASGIFPGQGKAFF.

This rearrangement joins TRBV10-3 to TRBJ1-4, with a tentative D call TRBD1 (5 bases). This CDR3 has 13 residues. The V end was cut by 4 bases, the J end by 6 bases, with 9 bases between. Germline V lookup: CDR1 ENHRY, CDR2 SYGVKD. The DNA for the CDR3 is TGTGCCATCAGTGCCAGCAGGGATGAAAAACTGTTTTTT. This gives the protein CAISASRDEKLFF.

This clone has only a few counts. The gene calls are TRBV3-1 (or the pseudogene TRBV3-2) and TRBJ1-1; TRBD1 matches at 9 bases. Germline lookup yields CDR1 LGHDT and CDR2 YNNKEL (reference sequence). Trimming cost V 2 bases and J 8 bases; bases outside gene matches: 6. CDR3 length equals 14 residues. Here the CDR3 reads CASSQPGQGFEAFF. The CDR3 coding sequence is TGTGCCAGCAGCCAACCTGGACAGGGGTTCGAAGCTTTCTTT.

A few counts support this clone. The CDR3 region is CASSIGRGQSYGYTF. Here the CDR3 DNA reads TGTGCCAGTAGTATAGGGAGAGGACAGTCCTATGGCTACACCTTC. The chain recombines TRBV19 with TRBJ1-2, with D tentatively TRBD1 (6 bases). Trimming took off 1 base at V and 4 bases at J, with 13 bases between the two ends. Germline V gene data show CDR1 as LNHDA and CDR2 as SQIVND (reference sequence). The CDR3 runs to 15 residues.

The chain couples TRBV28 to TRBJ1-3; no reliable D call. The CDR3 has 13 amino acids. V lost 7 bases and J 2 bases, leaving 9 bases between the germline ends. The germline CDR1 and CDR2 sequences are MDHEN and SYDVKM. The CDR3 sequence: CASNGLPGNTIYF. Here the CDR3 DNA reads TGTGCCAGCAACGGACTGCCTGGAAACACCATATATTTT.